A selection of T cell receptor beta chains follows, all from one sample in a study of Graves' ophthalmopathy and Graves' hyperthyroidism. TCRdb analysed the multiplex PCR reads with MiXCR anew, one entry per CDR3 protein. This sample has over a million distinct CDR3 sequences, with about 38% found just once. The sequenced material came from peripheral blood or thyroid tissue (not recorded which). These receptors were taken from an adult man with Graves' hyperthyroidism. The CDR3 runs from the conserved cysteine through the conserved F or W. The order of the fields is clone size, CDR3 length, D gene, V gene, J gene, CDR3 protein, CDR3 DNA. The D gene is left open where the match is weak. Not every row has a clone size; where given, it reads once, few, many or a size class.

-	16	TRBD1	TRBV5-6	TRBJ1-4	CASSFDRGRRYEKLFF	TGTGCCAGCAGCTTTGACAGGGGGCGAAGATATGAAAAACTGTTTTTT
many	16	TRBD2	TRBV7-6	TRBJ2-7	CASSLYGTSGLQEQYF	TGTGCCAGCAGCCTCTATGGGACTAGCGGACTACAGGAGCAGTACTTC
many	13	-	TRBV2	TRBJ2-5	CASRGRNQETQYF	TGTGCCAGCCGCGGGCGGAACCAAGAGACCCAGTACTTC
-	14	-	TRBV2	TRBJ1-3	CASSFRPSGNTIYF	TGTGCCAGCAGTTTTCGGCCCTCTGGAAACACCATATATTTT
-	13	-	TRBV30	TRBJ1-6	CALTRSGNSPLHF	TGTGCCCTGACACGATCTGGGAATTCACCCCTCCACTTT
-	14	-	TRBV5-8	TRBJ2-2	CASTQRGGSGELFF	TGTGCCAGCACCCAGAGAGGGGGGAGTGGGGAGCTGTTTTTT
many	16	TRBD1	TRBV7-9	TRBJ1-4	CASSFPLTGDNEKLFF	TGTGCCAGCAGCTTCCCATTGACAGGGGATAATGAAAAACTGTTTTTT
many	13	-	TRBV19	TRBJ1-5	CASSMTPFGPQHF	TGTGCCAGTAGTATGACGCCTTTTGGGCCCCAGCATTTT
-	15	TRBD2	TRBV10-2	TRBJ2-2	CASSGLAGASGELFF	TGCGCCAGCAGCGGGCTAGCGGGAGCGTCCGGGGAGCTGTTTTTT
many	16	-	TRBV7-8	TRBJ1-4	CASGVGRWTVGEKLFF	TGTGCCAGCGGGGTCGGACGGTGGACCGTTGGTGAAAAACTGTTTTTT
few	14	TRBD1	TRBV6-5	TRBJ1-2	CASNPTGPPYGYTF	TGTGCCAGCAACCCGACAGGGCCTCCCTATGGCTACACCTTC
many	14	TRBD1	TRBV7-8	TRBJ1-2	CASSSRQGLNGYTF	TGTGCCAGCAGCTCACGACAGGGACTAAATGGCTACACCTTC